A selection of T cell receptor beta chains follows, all from one sample in a study of PD-L1 blockade in urothelial cancer. The protocol was immunoSEQ multiplex PCR, while the TCRdb copy is restricted to in-frame clones and leaves out a portion. The repertoire holds approximately 47,000 clones, with more than 75% as singletons. The sample was PBMCs, taken around atezolizumab (anti-PD-L1) treatment. The receptor source for this set is a man aged 50 to 59 with urothelial cancer. CDR3s leave out the opening cysteine and the closing phenylalanine or tryptophan. D genes are given only for firm matches.

V	J	D	CDR3
TRBV7-9	TRBJ2-2	.	ASSFTTGWPSTGELF
TRBV4-1	TRBJ2-6	TRBD1	ASSQTGTESSGANVLT
TRBV5-1	TRBJ1-2	TRBD1	ASSPRTGGRLNYGYT
TRBV4-1	TRBJ2-3	.	ASSQTGLSTDTQY
TRBV10-2	TRBJ2-1	.	ASGRDSFNEQF
TRBV11-2	TRBJ2-3	TRBD2	ASSLATSGSSDTQY
TRBV7-8	TRBJ1-1	.	ASSLGQRNTEAF
TRBV29-1	TRBJ1-2	TRBD1	SAPGQGYDGYT
TRBV15	TRBJ1-3	.	ATGSGVGNTIY
TRBV5-1	TRBJ2-3	.	ASRRGAQADTQY
TRBV6-6	TRBJ2-3	TRBD2	ASSYGRAGTDTQY
TRBV10-3	TRBJ1-3	.	AISTGMGSGNTIY
TRBV7-9	TRBJ2-1	.	ASSSRGGQVDEQF
TRBV27	TRBJ1-6	TRBD1	ASSPGTGAFSPLH
TRBV7-6	TRBJ2-3	.	ASSFTPGDTQY
TRBV13	TRBJ2-3	TRBD2	ASSFLSGGATDTQY
TRBV11-1	TRBJ2-1	TRBD2	ASSLGLADYNEQF
TRBV19	TRBJ2-3	.	ASSPQSSGTQY
TRBV9	TRBJ1-4	.	ASSEQDASNEKLF
TRBV7-2	TRBJ1-1	.	ASTGVQGVTEAF
TRBV4-2	TRBJ1-2	.	ASSQDVAGYT
TRBV10-3	TRBJ2-2	TRBD2	ASTGGADTGELF
TRBV5-1	TRBJ2-1	TRBD1	ASSLARGRIGEQF
TRBV5-1	TRBJ2-1	TRBD2	ASSWGRGGSNEQF
TRBV14	TRBJ2-1	.	ASSRVYRSSYNEQF
TRBV5-1	TRBJ2-2	.	ASSLDGGTGELF
TRBV5-4	TRBJ2-5	TRBD2	ASSLGRGGQETQY
TRBV29-1	TRBJ2-1	.	SVGQGGSYNEQF
TRBV5-1	TRBJ2-1	TRBD1	ASSLSGTAYNEQF
TRBV19	TRBJ1-6	.	ASSPRRDMRFSPLH
TRBV28	TRBJ1-5	.	ASRKQGREQNQPQH
TRBV7-2	TRBJ1-6	.	ASSLGSANYNSPLH
TRBV4-2	TRBJ2-6	.	ASSQVSQARANVLT
TRBV30	TRBJ1-2	TRBD1	AWAGTGAGYT
TRBV11-2	TRBJ2-2	.	ASSLVPGETSGELF
TRBV2	TRBJ1-2	TRBD1	ASSASRTGVGYT
TRBV19	TRBJ1-2	.	ASSIPTARANYGYT
TRBV9	TRBJ2-1	TRBD1	ASSPGGGTYNEQF
TRBV5-1	TRBJ1-1	TRBD1	ASSSTGTGAEAF
TRBV5-7	TRBJ2-5	.	ASSSTGSSETQY
TRBV6-1	TRBJ1-4	TRBD1	ASSSGGAANEKLF
TRBV27	TRBJ1-1	TRBD1	ASSRSQGHTEAF
TRBV28	TRBJ1-3	.	ASTIAWTAGNTIY
TRBV6-5	TRBJ1-1	.	ASGLRGANTEAF
TRBV6-6	TRBJ2-2	TRBD1	ASSRRQGESGELF
TRBV5-1	TRBJ1-3	.	ASSLVPPDSGNTIY
TRBV30	TRBJ2-1	TRBD2	AWSVGGSSYNEQF
TRBV29-1	TRBJ2-2	.	SVELTSRNTGELF
TRBV30	TRBJ2-1	TRBD2	AWSVQWASGSSEQF
TRBV7-2	TRBJ2-7	TRBD1	ASSLRWTGTYEQY
TRBV19	TRBJ1-6	.	ATTLRGGASNSPLH
TRBV5-1	TRBJ2-2	TRBD1	ASSSLTGANTGELF
TRBV6-1	TRBJ2-3	TRBD1	ASSSGQGSSDTQY
TRBV5-4	TRBJ2-3	.	ASSLGQHSTDTQY
TRBV27	TRBJ2-5	TRBD2	ASSLRRTSGGQETQY